Detailed here is one T cell receptor beta chain. This clonotype was recorded at least ten times. This clone's antigen is unknown. There are no base qualities to consult, and no much larger clone falls within one base. The CDR3 runs 15 amino acids, cysteine and phenylalanine included. The sequence is cut down to CDR3 DNA, 45 bases in frame from base 1. The germline V and J ends show losses of 0 bases and 7 bases respectively, and no gene match explains 4 bases of the junction. The intended sense of this specimen's treatment or condition label: allogeneic hematopoietic cell transplantation with graft depleted of TCRalphabeta T cells and CD19 B cells. The transplant recipients were children given TCRalphabeta/CD19-depleted allogeneic hematopoietic cell grafts. Preparation of the library involved PCR. Sequencer: Illumina HiSeq 2500. To normalize quantification of the TCRbeta repertoire, the TCR libraries were built with molecular barcoding that relied on unique molecular identifiers. Starting from the raw public reads, TCRdb applied fastp trimming at Q25, assembled clones with MiXCR and retained in-frame beta chains. CDR3 protein sequences are deduplicated, and each keeps its most common genes and DNA. This sample lists around 500,000 distinct CDR3 sequences; 20% to 25% were detected once. 13% to 15% of the sample comes from the top ten.

The sample is drawn from a study of T-cell reconstitution after alpha-beta-depleted transplantation in children (TCRdb year 2016). General notes on the study: T-cell immune reconstitution after TCRalphabeta/CD19-depleted allogeneic hematopoietic cell transplantation in children was quantitatively tracked in the study by means of TCR repertoire profiling. Beyond this particular receptor, the publication reports: The high TCRbeta diversity at day 60 in some patients was ascribed to recipient T cells and intrathymic progenitors that had survived conditioning. The apparently early alphabetaT-cell count recovery about two months after transplant was reportedly dependent on only several hundred rapidly expanded clones derived from non-depleted graft cells. The frequencies of hyperexpanded clones fell over the following months, and after one year, T-cell counts and TCRbeta diversity were mostly attributed to newly produced T cells.

The material sequenced was PBMCs, mostly from graft donor cells, taken 360 days after TCRalphabeta/CD19-depleted stem cell transplant. The rearranged segments are TRBV12-3 or TRBV12-4 and TRBJ2-2, and 8 junction bases match TRBD1. This TCR was recovered from a boy less than two years old who had a stem cell transplant for acute myeloid leukemia, so the T cells may come from the graft donor. For the CDR3, the sequence is CASSLATGAGGELFF. The bases read TGTGCCAGCAGTTTAGCGACAGGGGCAGGCGGGGAGCTGTTTTTT.